These 14 T cell receptor beta chains originate from one sample sequenced in a study of cytomegalovirus exposure and HLA in healthy donors. The PCR used 60 Vbeta and 13 Jbeta primers. Using immunoSEQ multiplex PCR, the repertoire was profiled, and TCRdb retains in-frame clones only, with some absent. The top ten hold about 2% of the sample, which has around 160,000 clones, 75% to 90% seen once. Sequencing input: PBMCs. Every receptor here comes from a human donor in good health.

The chain uses TRBV6-4 and TRBJ1-5; TRBD1 matches 11 bases. V lost 2 bases, J lost 7 bases, and 10 bases stayed unmatched. From germline, CDR1 is MRHNA and CDR2 SNTAGT. There are 17 residues in the CDR3. The DNA of the CDR3 is TGTGCCAGCAGTGACCCCGGACAGGGGGCGGCAGGGCAGCCCCAGCATTTT. Its translation is CASSDPGQGAAGQPQHF.

The CDR3 loop is CASSGQGYQPQHF. CDR3 coding DNA: TGTGCCAGCAGTGGGCAGGGTTATCAGCCCCAGCATTTT. V and J are TRBV2 and TRBJ1-5; tentatively, D is TRBD1 (5 bases). The V end was cut by 4 bases, the J end by 5 bases, with 9 bases between. Germline CDR1 is SNHLY and CDR2 is FYNNEI. The CDR3 sequence is 13 residues long.

The chain joins TRBV19 to TRBJ1-5; 8 bases are a match to TRBD1. This CDR3 spans 15 amino acids. The V gene's germline CDR1 is LNHDA and CDR2 SQIVND (reference sequence). Trimming took 4 bases from V and 5 from J; bases not matched to a gene: 7. The CDR3 coding sequence is TGTGCCAGTAGTACGGACAGGGTGAGGGATCAGCCCCAGCATTTT. It specifies CASSTDRVRDQPQHF.

This clone has just a few counts. The chain employs TRBV20-1 and TRBJ1-2; D is uncertain. Germline lookup yields CDR1 DFQATT and CDR2 SNEGSKA (reference sequence). Trimming removed 7 bases at V and 8 bases at J, with 14 bases between. The CDR3 is made up of 11 amino acids. The DNA of the CDR3 is TGCAGTGTACCGGAGTACGAGGGCTACACCTTC. It codes for CSVPEYEGYTF.

The gene calls are TRBV4-1 and TRBJ2-3; no reliable D call. Per germline, CDR1 MGHRA and CDR2 YSYEKL. Trimming cost V 2 bases and J 0 bases, with 21 bases left between them. CDR3 length: 19 amino acids. This CDR3 reads CASSQSSVAGYYSTDTQYF. As DNA, the CDR3 is TGCGCCAGCAGCCAATCGAGCGTGGCCGGCTACTATAGCACAGATACGCAGTATTTT.

This chain joins TRBV15 and TRBJ2-1; TRBD2 matches 12 bases. CDR3 length equals 15 residues. Germline V lookup: CDR1 LNHNV, CDR2 YYDKDF (reference sequence). With 3 bases clipped from V and 4 bases from J, the junction kept 1 base outside the gene matches. The CDR3 spells CATSRTSGGYNEQFF. CDR3 nucleotide sequence: TGTGCCACCAGCAGGACTAGCGGGGGATACAATGAGCAGTTCTTC.

This chain joins TRBV28 and TRBJ2-5; the match to TRBD2 covers 13 bases. The V segment lost 7 bases and the J segment 6 bases; nucleotides outside the gene matches: 8. Germline lookup yields CDR1 MDHEN and CDR2 SYDVKM. The CDR3 loop spans 15 amino acids. CDR3: CASTTQGLAGQTQYF. The CDR3 nucleotides read TGTGCCAGCACCACCCAGGGACTAGCGGGGCAGACCCAGTACTTC. Based on the CDR3 plus reference TRBV28 and TRBJ2-5, the full variable domain is DVKVTQSSRYLVKRTGEKVFLECVQDMDHENMFWYRQDPGLGLRLIYFSYDVKMKEKGDIPEGYSVSREKKERFSLILESASTNQTSMYLCASTTQGLAGQTQYFGPGTRLLVL.

This clone has more than one count but fewer than ten. This sequence joins TRBV5-1 and TRBJ2-2; D is possibly TRBD2 (5 bases). Germline V gives CDR1 SGHRS, CDR2 YFSETQ. CDR3 length: 13 amino acids. V lost 2 bases to trimming and J lost 4 bases, with 6 bases between them. The CDR3 nucleotides read TGCGCCAGCAGCTTTGAGGGCACCGGGGAGCTGTTTTTT. Translation gives CASSFEGTGELFF. Filled out from reference TRBV5-1 and TRBJ2-2, the complete variable domain reads KAGVTQTPRYLIKTRGQQVTLSCSPISGHRSVSWYQQTPGQGLQFLFEYFSETQRNKGNFPGRFSGRQFSNSRSEMNVSTLELGDSALYLCASSFEGTGELFFGEGSRLTVL.

V gene TRBV29-1 combines with J gene TRBJ1-1; no firm D call. CDR1 is SQVTM, CDR2 ANQGSEA, per germline. The CDR3 consists of 11 residues. V was clipped by 7 bases and J by 11 bases, with 17 bases between them. This CDR3 reads CSASSGGWAFF. The CDR3 nucleotides are TGCAGCGCTTCTTCCGGCGGTTGGGCTTTCTTT.

Turning to this clone: One end of the junction varies from germline; a read error may be responsible. The chain carries TRBV11-2 and TRBJ2-5; 14 bases fit TRBD2. Germline CDR1 SGHAT, CDR2 FQNNGV. The CDR3 runs to 18 residues. CDR3 sequence reads: CASSSGVLTSGGAEAQYF. For the CDR3, the DNA is TGTGCCAGCAGCTCTGGGGTGTTGACTAGCGGGGGGGCAGAGGCCCAGTACTTC.

Regarding this clone: Sequence at one end of the junction differs from germline and may be a read error. The rearrangement links TRBV28 to TRBJ2-6; tentative D call: TRBD1 (6 bases). The CDR3 sequence is 14 residues long. The germline V gene has CDR1 MDHEN and CDR2 SYDVKM. CDR3 loop: CASRGTSGANVLIF. In DNA, the CDR3 is TGTGCCAGCAGGGGGACATCTGGGGCCAACGTCCTGATTTTC.

This sequence joins TRBV4-1 and TRBJ2-7; D perhaps matches TRBD2 (6 bases). The V end was cut by 1 base, the J end by 0 bases, with 16 bases between. The CDR3 consists of 17 residues. From germline, CDR1 is MGHRA and CDR2 YSYEKL. As DNA, the CDR3 is TGCGCCAGCAGCCAAGGGGGAGCTAGCGATCGCTCCTACGAGCAGTACTTC. This encodes CASSQGGASDRSYEQYF.

The chain has TRBV27 and TRBJ1-2, with TRBD1 as a possible D gene (5 bases). There are 14 residues in the CDR3. Trimming stripped 0 bases from V and 8 bases from J, with 13 bases between. Looked up from germline, CDR1 is MNHEY and CDR2 is SMNVEV (reference sequence). The CDR3 nucleotides read TGTGCCAGCAGTTTATCGGTACAGGCGGGGGGCTACACCTTC. Amino acid sequence: CASSLSVQAGGYTF.

This clone has a single count. V gene TRBV10-3 combines with J gene TRBJ1-3, with D perhaps TRBD1 (5 bases). This CDR3 is built from 15 residues. The V end lost 6 bases, the J end lost 4 bases, and 16 bases lay between the germline ends. Germline assignment: CDR1 ENHRY and CDR2 SYGVKD. This CDR3 is CAIRRDGPLGNTIYF. DNA for the CDR3: TGTGCCATCAGGCGGGACGGTCCTCTGGGAAACACCATATATTTT.